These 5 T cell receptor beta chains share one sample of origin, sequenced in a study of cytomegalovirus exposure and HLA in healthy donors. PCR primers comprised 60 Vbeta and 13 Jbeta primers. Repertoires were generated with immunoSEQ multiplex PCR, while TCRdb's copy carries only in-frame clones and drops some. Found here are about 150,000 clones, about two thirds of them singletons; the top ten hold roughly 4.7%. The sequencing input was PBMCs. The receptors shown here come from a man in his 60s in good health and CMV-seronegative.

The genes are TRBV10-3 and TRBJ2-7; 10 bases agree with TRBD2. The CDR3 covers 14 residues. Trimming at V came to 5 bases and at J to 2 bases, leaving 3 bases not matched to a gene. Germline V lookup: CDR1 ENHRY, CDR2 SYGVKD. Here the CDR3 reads CAISSAGGTYEQYF. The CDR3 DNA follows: TGTGCCATCAGTTCAGCGGGAGGGACCTACGAGCAGTACTTC.

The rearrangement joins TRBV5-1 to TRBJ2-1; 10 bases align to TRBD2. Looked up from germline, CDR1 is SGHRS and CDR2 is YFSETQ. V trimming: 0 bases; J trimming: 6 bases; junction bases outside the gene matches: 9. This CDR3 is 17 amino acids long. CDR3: CASSLETSGIGTNEQFF. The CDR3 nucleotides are TGCGCCAGCAGCTTGGAAACTAGCGGGATTGGCACCAATGAGCAGTTCTTC.

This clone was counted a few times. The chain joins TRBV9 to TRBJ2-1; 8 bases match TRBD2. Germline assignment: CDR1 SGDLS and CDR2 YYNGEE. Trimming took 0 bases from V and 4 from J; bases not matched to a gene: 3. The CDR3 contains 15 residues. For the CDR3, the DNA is TGTGCCAGCAGCGTAGCGGGAGGGGGTTACAATGAGCAGTTCTTC. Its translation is CASSVAGGGYNEQFF.

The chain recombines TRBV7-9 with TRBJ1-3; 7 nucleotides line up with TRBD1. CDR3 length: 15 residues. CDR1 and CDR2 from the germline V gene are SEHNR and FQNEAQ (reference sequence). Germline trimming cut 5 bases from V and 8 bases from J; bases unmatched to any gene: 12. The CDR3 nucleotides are TGTGCCAGCAGCGGAGAGGGACAGATGGGCCACACCATATATTTT. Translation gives CASSGEGQMGHTIYF.

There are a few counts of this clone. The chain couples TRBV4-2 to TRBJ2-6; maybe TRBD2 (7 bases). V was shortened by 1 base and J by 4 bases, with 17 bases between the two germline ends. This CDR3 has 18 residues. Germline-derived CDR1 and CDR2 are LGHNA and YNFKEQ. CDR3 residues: CASSQVRGARSGANVLTF. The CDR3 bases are TGTGCCAGCAGCCAAGTTCGGGGGGCGCGTTCCGGGGCCAACGTCCTGACTTTC.